A selection of T cell receptor beta chains follows, all from one sample in a study of T cell repertoires in cytomegalovirus infection. TCRdb redid the calling of the reads with MiXCR, one entry per CDR3 protein. Of under 600,000 distinct CDR3 sequences in the sample, 16% are singletons; the top ten hold under 30%. The source material was CD8+ T cells from PBMCs. Receptors originate from a human donor in good health (CMV status not recorded). Some clones in this sample may be carry-over from other donors' samples. The CDR3 runs from the conserved cysteine through the conserved F or W. The D gene is left open where the match is weak. Clone size is given for some rows only: seen once, a few or many times, or a class if the clone is expanded.

V: TRBV7-9
size: few
J: TRBJ1-1
D: .
length: 15
DNA: TGTGCCAGCAGCTTAGTATCGACAGGAGGGACTGAAGCTTTCTTT
CDR3: CASSLVSTGGTEAFF

V: TRBV15
size: .
J: TRBJ1-5
D: .
length: 13
DNA: TGTGCCACCAGCAGAGTCCGCAATCAGCCCCAGCATTTT
CDR3: CATSRVRNQPQHF

V: TRBV5-5
size: .
J: TRBJ1-6
D: .
length: 12
DNA: TGTGCCACCTTCCGGGAAGTCGGGCTCCTCCACTTT
CDR3: CATFREVGLLHF

V: TRBV29-1
size: many
J: TRBJ1-2
D: .
length: 16
DNA: TGCAGCGTTGAAAAGGGTGGTGGCATCGCTAACTATGGCTACACCTTC
CDR3: CSVEKGGGIANYGYTF

V: TRBV12-5
size: many
J: TRBJ1-1
D: TRBD1
length: 16
DNA: TGTGCTAGTGGTTTGCTTCCCTCGGATCGGGACAGTGAAGCTTTCTTT
CDR3: CASGLLPSDRDSEAFF

V: TRBV11-1
size: once
J: TRBJ2-7
D: .
length: 14
DNA: TGTGCCAGCAGCTTATCGGTAGGGGGTTCCGAGCAGTACTTC
CDR3: CASSLSVGGSEQYF

V: TRBV19
size: few
J: TRBJ1-2
D: .
length: 11
DNA: TGTGCCAGTAGTAGTGAGGGTGGCTACACCTTC
CDR3: CASSSEGGYTF

V: TRBV27
size: many
J: TRBJ2-3
D: .
length: 15
DNA: TGTGCCAGCAGTTTTATTACGGGAGGCACAGATACGCAGTATTTT
CDR3: CASSFITGGTDTQYF

V: TRBV6-8
size: .
J: TRBJ1-1
D: .
length: 15
DNA: TGTGCCAGCACCTTACGGGGAGGCGTAGGGACTGAAGCTTTCTTT
CDR3: CASTLRGGVGTEAFF

V: TRBV6-1
size: many
J: TRBJ1-1
D: .
length: 14
DNA: TGTGCCAGCAGTGGCCTGGGTCTCAACACTGAAGCTTTCTTT
CDR3: CASSGLGLNTEAFF

V: TRBV6-1
size: few
J: TRBJ2-7
D: TRBD1
length: 11
DNA: TGTGCCAGCAGGACAGGGCTTCAGCAGTACTTC
CDR3: CASRTGLQQYF

V: TRBV7-2
size: many
J: TRBJ2-7
D: .
length: 15
DNA: TGTGCCAGCAGCCTTAGCGGCCCCCAAACCTACGAGCAGTACTTC
CDR3: CASSLSGPQTYEQYF

V: TRBV7-2
size: many
J: TRBJ1-2
D: .
length: 13
DNA: TGTGCCAGCAGTTACTCGGAACTTAATGGCTACACCTTC
CDR3: CASSYSELNGYTF

V: TRBV5-6
size: .
J: TRBJ2-2
D: TRBD1
length: 16
DNA: TGTGCCAGCAGCTCAAGGGGGCGGATAAGGTCCGGGGAGCTGTTTTTT
CDR3: CASSSRGRIRSGELFF

V: TRBV11-1
size: .
J: TRBJ2-7
D: .
length: 17
DNA: TGTGCCAGCAGCTTATTTTCAGGCAGGACGAGTACCTACGAGCAGTACTTC
CDR3: CASSLFSGRTSTYEQYF

V: TRBV28
size: few
J: TRBJ2-7
D: TRBD1
length: 16
DNA: TGTGCCAGCAGTTCAACGAGGGGAGACAGGGAGTACGAGCAGTACTTC
CDR3: CASSSTRGDREYEQYF

V: TRBV6-5
size: .
J: TRBJ1-5
D: .
length: 16
DNA: TGTGCCAGCAGTTACTCGGCGGGGGAGCGCAATCAGCCCCAGCATTTT
CDR3: CASSYSAGERNQPQHF

V: TRBV4-1
size: many
J: TRBJ2-1
D: .
length: 16
DNA: TGCGCCAGCAGCCAGCGGGTGGCATCTAGATACAATGAGCAGTTCTTC
CDR3: CASSQRVASRYNEQFF

V: TRBV29-1
size: .
J: TRBJ1-2
D: .
length: 14
DNA: TGCAGCGTTGTGGACAATGGAGGGGTTTATGGCTACACCTTC
CDR3: CSVVDNGGVYGYTF

V: TRBV6-1
size: .
J: TRBJ2-7
D: .
length: 12
DNA: TGTGCCAGCGGCGGGACAGACGGCGAGCAGTACTTC
CDR3: CASGGTDGEQYF

V: TRBV6-5
size: few
J: TRBJ2-7
D: TRBD1
length: 13
DNA: TGTGCCAGCGGTACAGGGGCGCCCTACGAGCAGTACTTC
CDR3: CASGTGAPYEQYF

V: TRBV10-3
size: few
J: TRBJ2-1
D: .
length: 12
DNA: TGTGCCATCAGTGAAGTAAGAAATGAGCAGTTCTTC
CDR3: CAISEVRNEQFF

V: TRBV18
size: few
J: TRBJ1-1
D: .
length: 13
DNA: TGTGCCAGCTCACCACCGGTGGGGACTGAAGCTTTCTTT
CDR3: CASSPPVGTEAFF

V: TRBV28
size: few
J: TRBJ2-7
D: TRBD2
length: 14
DNA: TGTGCCAGCAGACCTAGCGGGAGAGCTTACGAGCAGTACTTC
CDR3: CASRPSGRAYEQYF

V: TRBV20-1
size: many
J: TRBJ2-4
D: TRBD2
length: 19
DNA: TGCAGTGCTCGGGGCGGGAGGGCATCGGTCCCGTTTGGCAAAAACATTCAGTACTTC
CDR3: CSARGGRASVPFGKNIQYF

V: TRBV12-3/TRBV12-4
size: .
J: TRBJ2-7
D: TRBD1
length: 13
DNA: TGTGCCAGCAGTTTGACTCAGGGGGCAGAGCAGTACTTC
CDR3: CASSLTQGAEQYF

V: TRBV7-6
size: .
J: TRBJ1-4
D: .
length: 18
DNA: TGTGCCAGCACCTTCCCCGCAGCCGGTACTTCGGGGGAGGAAAAACTGTTTTTT
CDR3: CASTFPAAGTSGEEKLFF

V: TRBV29-1
size: .
J: TRBJ2-1
D: TRBD2
length: 13
DNA: TGCAGCGTTGAAAGCGGGAGAGGGAATGAGCAGTTCTTC
CDR3: CSVESGRGNEQFF

V: TRBV6-2/TRBV6-3
size: .
J: TRBJ2-1
D: .
length: 15
DNA: TGTGCCAGCAGTTACTCTCGGGGGAACTACAATGAGCAGTTCTTC
CDR3: CASSYSRGNYNEQFF

V: TRBV5-1
size: .
J: TRBJ1-3
D: .
length: 14
DNA: TGCGCCAGCAGCTTCGGGTACACTGGAAACACCATATATTTT
CDR3: CASSFGYTGNTIYF

V: TRBV9
size: .
J: TRBJ2-7
D: TRBD1
length: 15
DNA: TGTGCCAGCAGCGAGACAGGGGGCCTATCCTACGAGCAGTACTTC
CDR3: CASSETGGLSYEQYF

V: TRBV7-9
size: many
J: TRBJ1-1
D: TRBD1
length: 16
DNA: TGTGCCAGCAGCCCCCCCATGACAGGGGGCGGCACTGAAGCTTTCTTT
CDR3: CASSPPMTGGGTEAFF

V: TRBV28
size: many
J: TRBJ1-6
D: .
length: 20
DNA: TGTGCCAGGAAGGCCCTTTCTGCCGATGCTTCAACGACTAATAATTCACCCCTCCACTTT
CDR3: CARKALSADASTTNNSPLHF

V: TRBV7-9
size: .
J: TRBJ2-7
D: TRBD2
length: 15
DNA: TGTGCCAGCAGCCCCCCGGACAGCGGGAGTCGGGAGCAGTACTTC
CDR3: CASSPPDSGSREQYF

V: TRBV27
size: .
J: TRBJ1-2
D: TRBD1
length: 15
DNA: TGTGCCAGCAGTTTATCGAAGGGGGCTCTCTATGGCTACACCTTC
CDR3: CASSLSKGALYGYTF

V: TRBV27
size: many
J: TRBJ2-5
D: TRBD2
length: 18
DNA: TGTGCCAGCAGTCCCATACCGGGACTAGCGGGATACCAAGAGACCCAGTACTTC
CDR3: CASSPIPGLAGYQETQYF

V: TRBV19
size: few
J: TRBJ1-1
D: .
length: 12
DNA: TGTGCCAGTAGGCCCAGTAACACTGAAGCTTTCTTT
CDR3: CASRPSNTEAFF

V: TRBV7-6
size: many
J: TRBJ1-5
D: .
length: 14
DNA: TGTGCCAGCAGTTCCCCAGGGGTGAATCAGCCCCAGCATTTT
CDR3: CASSSPGVNQPQHF

V: TRBV6-2/TRBV6-3
size: .
J: TRBJ1-1
D: TRBD1
length: 16
DNA: TGTGCCAGCAGCTGGGCTGGCAGGGGGGTGAACACTGAAGCTTTCTTT
CDR3: CASSWAGRGVNTEAFF

V: TRBV2
size: few
J: TRBJ2-5
D: TRBD2
length: 14
DNA: TGTGCCAGATGGGGCGGGGGTAATCAAGAGACCCAGTACTTC
CDR3: CARWGGGNQETQYF

V: TRBV7-3
size: many
J: TRBJ1-1
D: .
length: 13
DNA: TGTGCCAGCAGCAAAAATGGGAACACTGAAGCTTTCTTT
CDR3: CASSKNGNTEAFF

V: TRBV5-1
size: few
J: TRBJ2-1
D: TRBD1
length: 15
DNA: TGCGCCAGCAACCTTCCGGGACAGGGATACAATGAGCAGTTCTTC
CDR3: CASNLPGQGYNEQFF

V: TRBV12-3/TRBV12-4
size: many
J: TRBJ2-2
D: .
length: 15
DNA: TGTGCCAGCAGTTTTGAGGGAGTGAACACCGGGGAGCTGTTTTTT
CDR3: CASSFEGVNTGELFF

V: TRBV7-3
size: many
J: TRBJ2-5
D: TRBD2
length: 15
DNA: TGTGCCAGCACCCGAGCACGGACTAGCAAAAGGCCCCAGTACTTC
CDR3: CASTRARTSKRPQYF

V: TRBV13
size: .
J: TRBJ1-2
D: TRBD1
length: 15
DNA: TGTGCCAGCAGCTTAGGCCCCGGGACAGTAAGTGGCTACACCTTC
CDR3: CASSLGPGTVSGYTF

V: TRBV10-3
size: .
J: TRBJ2-7
D: .
length: 13
DNA: TGTGCCGTCAGTGAATCGCCCTCCTACGAGCAGTACTTC
CDR3: CAVSESPSYEQYF

V: TRBV10-3
size: few
J: TRBJ2-1
D: TRBD1
length: 15
DNA: TGTGCCATCAGTGAGTCCCGGACAGGGGATACTGAGCAGTTCTTC
CDR3: CAISESRTGDTEQFF

V: TRBV12-3/TRBV12-4
size: once
J: TRBJ2-7
D: .
length: 13
DNA: TGTGCCAGCACAGCGGAGACGGCTCACGAGCAGTACTTC
CDR3: CASTAETAHEQYF

V: TRBV5-1
size: .
J: TRBJ1-1
D: .
length: 11
DNA: TGCGCCAGCAACACGGCTACTGAAGCTTTCTTT
CDR3: CASNTATEAFF